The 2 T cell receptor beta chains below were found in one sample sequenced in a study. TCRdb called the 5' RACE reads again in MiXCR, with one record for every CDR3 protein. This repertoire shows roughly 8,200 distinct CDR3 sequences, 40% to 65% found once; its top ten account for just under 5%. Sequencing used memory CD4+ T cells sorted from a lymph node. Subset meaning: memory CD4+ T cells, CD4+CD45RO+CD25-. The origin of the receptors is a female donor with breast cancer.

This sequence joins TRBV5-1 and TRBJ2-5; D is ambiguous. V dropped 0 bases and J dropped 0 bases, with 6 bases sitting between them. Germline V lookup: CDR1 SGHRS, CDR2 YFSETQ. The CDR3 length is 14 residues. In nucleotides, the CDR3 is TGCGCCAGCAGCTTGGGGACGTACCAAGAGACCCAGTACTTC. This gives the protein CASSLGTYQETQYF.

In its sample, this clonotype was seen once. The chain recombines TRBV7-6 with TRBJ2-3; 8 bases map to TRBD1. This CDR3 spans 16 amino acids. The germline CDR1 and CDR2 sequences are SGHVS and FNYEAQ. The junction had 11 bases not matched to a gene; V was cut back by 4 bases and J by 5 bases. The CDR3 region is CASSSKTGVDIDTQYF. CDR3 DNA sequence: TGTGCCAGCAGCTCAAAGACAGGGGTTGATATAGATACGCAGTATTTT.